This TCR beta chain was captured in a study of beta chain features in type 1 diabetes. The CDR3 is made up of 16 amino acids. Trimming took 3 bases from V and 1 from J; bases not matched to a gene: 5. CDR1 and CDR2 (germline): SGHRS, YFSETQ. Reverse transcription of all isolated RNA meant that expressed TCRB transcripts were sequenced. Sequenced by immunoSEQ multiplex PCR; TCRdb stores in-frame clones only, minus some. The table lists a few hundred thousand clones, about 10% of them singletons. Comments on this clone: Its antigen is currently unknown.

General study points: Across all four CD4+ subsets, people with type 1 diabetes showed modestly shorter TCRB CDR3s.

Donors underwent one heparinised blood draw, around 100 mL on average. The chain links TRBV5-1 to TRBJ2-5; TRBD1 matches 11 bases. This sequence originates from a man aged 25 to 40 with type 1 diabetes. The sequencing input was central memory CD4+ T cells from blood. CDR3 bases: TGCGCCAGCAGCTCATTCGGGACAGGGGGCCAAGAGACCCAGTACTTC. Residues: CASSSFGTGGQETQYF. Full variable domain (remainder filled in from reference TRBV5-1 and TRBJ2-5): KAGVTQTPRYLIKTRGQQVTLSCSPISGHRSVSWYQQTPGQGLQFLFEYFSETQRNKGNFPGRFSGRQFSNSRSEMNVSTLELGDSALYLCASSSFGTGGQETQYFGPGTRLLVL.